One T cell receptor beta chain is described in this entry. The record originates from a study of cytomegalovirus exposure and HLA in healthy donors. The CDR3 length is 15 residues. V shed 3 bases and J 6 bases; nucleotides not matched to a gene: 14. In germline, CDR1 is GTSNPN, CDR2 SVGIG (reference sequence). The PCR made use of 60 Vbeta and 13 Jbeta primers. The protocol was immunoSEQ multiplex PCR, while the TCRdb copy is restricted to in-frame clones and leaves out a portion. Here the sample spans around 180,000 clones, 77% being singletons. Likely unrecorded immune exposures existed in these nominally healthy donors.

The chain couples TRBV30 to TRBJ2-7, with 7 bases identical to TRBD2. The clonotype originates from a woman aged 25 to 39 in good health and CMV-seropositive. The sample taken for sequencing was PBMCs. DNA for the CDR3: TGTGCCTGGAGGAGGGGTTTGGCGGGAGAGGGCGAGCAGTACTTC. It yields the protein CAWRRGLAGEGEQYF.